Sequencing of this TCR beta chain was carried out in a study of Graves' ophthalmopathy and Graves' hyperthyroidism. CDR3 regions of TCR beta were amplified from RNA transcripts. First-round RT-PCR with HTBI primers preceded a second-round multiplex PCR. TCRdb reprocessed the multiplex PCR reads with MiXCR, giving one entry per CDR3 protein. The data show 600,000 to 700,000 distinct CDR3 sequences, with over 40% seen just once and 2.5% to 3.5% held by the top ten. Other autoimmune diseases, uncontrolled infections, pregnancy or lactation led to the exclusion of patients. Looked up from germline, CDR1 is SGHRS and CDR2 is YFSETQ. The CDR3 runs to 14 residues. With 4 bases removed from V and 5 bases from J, the gap between germline ends came to 10 bases. The table lists this clonotype with a count of one.

The TCR comes from an adult man with Graves' ophthalmopathy. The chain employs TRBV5-1 and TRBJ1-6, with D possibly TRBD1 on 5 matching bases. The sequenced sample was peripheral blood. CDR3 in amino acids: CASSGGPNNSPLHF. CDR3 DNA sequence: TGCGCCAGCAGCGGGGGACCGAATAATTCACCCCTCCACTTT.